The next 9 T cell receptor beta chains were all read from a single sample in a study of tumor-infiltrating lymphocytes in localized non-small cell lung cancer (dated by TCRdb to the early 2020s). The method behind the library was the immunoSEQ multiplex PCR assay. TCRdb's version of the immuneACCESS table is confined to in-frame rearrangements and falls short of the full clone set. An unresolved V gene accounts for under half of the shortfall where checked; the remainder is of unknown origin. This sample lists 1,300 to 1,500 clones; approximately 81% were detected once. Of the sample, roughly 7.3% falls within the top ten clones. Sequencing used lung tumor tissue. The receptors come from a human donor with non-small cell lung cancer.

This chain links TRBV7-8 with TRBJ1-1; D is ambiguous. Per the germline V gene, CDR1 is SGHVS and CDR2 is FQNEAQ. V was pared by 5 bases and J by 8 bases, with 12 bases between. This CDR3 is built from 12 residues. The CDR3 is CASSLDQAEAFF. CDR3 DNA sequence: TGTGCCAGCAGCCTGGACCAAGCGGAAGCTTTCTTT. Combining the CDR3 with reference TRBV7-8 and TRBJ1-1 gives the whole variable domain GAGVSQSPRYKVAKRGQDVALRCDPISGHVSLFWYQQALGQGPEFLTYFQNEAQLDKSGLPSDRFFAERPEGSVSTLKIQRTQQEDSAVYLCASSLDQAEAFFGQGTRLTVV.

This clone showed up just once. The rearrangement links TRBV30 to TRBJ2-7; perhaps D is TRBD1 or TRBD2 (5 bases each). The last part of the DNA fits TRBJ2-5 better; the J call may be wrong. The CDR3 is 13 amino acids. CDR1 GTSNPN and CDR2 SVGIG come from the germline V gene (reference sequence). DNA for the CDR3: TGTGCCTTTGACAGAGGGATCGGAGAGACCCAGTACTTC. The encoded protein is CAFDRGIGETQYF.

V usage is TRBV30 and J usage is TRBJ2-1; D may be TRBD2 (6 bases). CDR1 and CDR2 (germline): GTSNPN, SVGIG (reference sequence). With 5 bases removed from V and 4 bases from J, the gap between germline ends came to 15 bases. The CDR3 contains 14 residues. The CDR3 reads CAWHLSGSYNEQFF. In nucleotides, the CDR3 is TGTGCCTGGCACTTAAGCGGGTCGTACAATGAGCAGTTCTTC.

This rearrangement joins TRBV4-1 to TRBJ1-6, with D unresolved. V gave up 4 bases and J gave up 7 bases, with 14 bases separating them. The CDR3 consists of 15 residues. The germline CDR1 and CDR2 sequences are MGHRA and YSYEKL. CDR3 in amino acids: CASSLGSEGNSPLHF. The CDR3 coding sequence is TGCGCCAGCAGCCTCGGATCCGAAGGGAATTCACCCCTCCACTTT.

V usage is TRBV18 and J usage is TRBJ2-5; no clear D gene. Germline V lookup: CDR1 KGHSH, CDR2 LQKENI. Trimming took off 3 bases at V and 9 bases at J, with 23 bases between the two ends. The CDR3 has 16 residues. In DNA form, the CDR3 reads TGTGCCAGCTCACCCCCCTCAGCAGGAGCGCAAGGAGCCCAGTACTTC. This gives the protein CASSPPSAGAQGAQYF.

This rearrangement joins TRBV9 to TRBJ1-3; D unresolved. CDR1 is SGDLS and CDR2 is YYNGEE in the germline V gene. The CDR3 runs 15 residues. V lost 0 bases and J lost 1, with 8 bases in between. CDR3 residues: CASSVEGSSGNTIYF. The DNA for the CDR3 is TGTGCCAGCAGCGTAGAAGGGTCTTCTGGAAACACCATATATTTT.

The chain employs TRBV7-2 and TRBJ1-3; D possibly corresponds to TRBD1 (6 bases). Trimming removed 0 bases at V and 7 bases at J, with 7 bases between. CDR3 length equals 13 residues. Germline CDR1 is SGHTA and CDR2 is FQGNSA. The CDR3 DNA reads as TGTGCCAGCAGCTTAGCGGACAGCAACACCATATATTTT. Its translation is CASSLADSNTIYF.

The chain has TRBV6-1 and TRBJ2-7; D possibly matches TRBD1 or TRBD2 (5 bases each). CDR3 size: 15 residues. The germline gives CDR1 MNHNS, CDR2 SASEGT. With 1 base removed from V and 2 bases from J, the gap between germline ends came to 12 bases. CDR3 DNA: TGTGCCAGCAGTGAAGTGGGGGACGGGACCTACGAGCAGTACTTC. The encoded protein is CASSEVGDGTYEQYF.

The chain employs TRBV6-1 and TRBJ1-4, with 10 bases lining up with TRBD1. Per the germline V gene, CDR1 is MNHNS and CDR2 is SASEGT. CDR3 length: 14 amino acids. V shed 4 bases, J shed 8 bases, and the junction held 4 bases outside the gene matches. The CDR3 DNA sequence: TGTGCCAGCAGTGTCGGGACAGGGGTGGAAAAACTGTTTTTT. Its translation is CASSVGTGVEKLFF.